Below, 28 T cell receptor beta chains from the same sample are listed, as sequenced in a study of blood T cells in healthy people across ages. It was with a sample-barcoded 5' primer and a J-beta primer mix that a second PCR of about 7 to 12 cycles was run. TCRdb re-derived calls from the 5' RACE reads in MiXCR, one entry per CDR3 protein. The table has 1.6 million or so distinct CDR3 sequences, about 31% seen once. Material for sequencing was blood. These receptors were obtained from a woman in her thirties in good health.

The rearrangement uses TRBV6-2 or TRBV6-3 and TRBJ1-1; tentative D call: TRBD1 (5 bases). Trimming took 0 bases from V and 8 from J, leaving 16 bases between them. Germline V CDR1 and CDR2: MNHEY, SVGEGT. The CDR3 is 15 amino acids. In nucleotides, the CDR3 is TGTGCCAGCAGTTACTCGATTAGCAGCAGGGCAGAAGCTTTCTTT. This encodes CASSYSISSRAEAFF.

The CDR3 DNA reads TGTGCCAGCAGTTTGGGGGGGCGAAGGGAAGAGACCCAGTACTTC. It is translated as CASSLGGRREETQYF. The J gene is TRBJ2-5, the V gene TRBV27; perhaps TRBD2 as D (7 bases). Trimming took 3 bases from V and 3 from J, leaving 14 bases between them. Germline CDR1 and CDR2: MNHEY and SMNVEV (reference sequence). The CDR3 extends over 15 amino acids.

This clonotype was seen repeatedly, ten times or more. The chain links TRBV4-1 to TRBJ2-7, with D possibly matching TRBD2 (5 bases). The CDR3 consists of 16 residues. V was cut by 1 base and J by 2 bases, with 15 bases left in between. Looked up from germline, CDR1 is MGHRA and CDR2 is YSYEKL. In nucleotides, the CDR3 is TGCGCCAGCAGCCAAGTTGACGGCCCCGGGACCTACGAGCAGTACTTC. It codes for CASSQVDGPGTYEQYF.

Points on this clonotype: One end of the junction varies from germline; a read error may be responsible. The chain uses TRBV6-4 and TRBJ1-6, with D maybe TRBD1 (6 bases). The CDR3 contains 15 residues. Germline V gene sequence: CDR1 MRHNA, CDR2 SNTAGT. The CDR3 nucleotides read TGTACCAGCAGTGACGGTCTGGGGGCCGGTTCACCCCTCCACTTT. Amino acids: CTSSDGLGAGSPLHF.

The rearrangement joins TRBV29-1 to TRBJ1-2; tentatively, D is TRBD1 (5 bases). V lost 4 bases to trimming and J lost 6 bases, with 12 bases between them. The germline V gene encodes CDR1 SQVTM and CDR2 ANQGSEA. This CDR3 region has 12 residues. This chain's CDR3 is CSVAGNRDGYTF. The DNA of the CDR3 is TGCAGCGTTGCAGGGAATAGGGATGGCTACACCTTC.

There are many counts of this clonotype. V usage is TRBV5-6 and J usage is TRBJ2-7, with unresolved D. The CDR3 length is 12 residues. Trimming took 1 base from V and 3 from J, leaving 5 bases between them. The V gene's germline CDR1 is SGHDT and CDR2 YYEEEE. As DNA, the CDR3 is TGTGCCAGCAGCTTGTTTGGCTACGAGCAGTACTTC. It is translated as CASSLFGYEQYF.

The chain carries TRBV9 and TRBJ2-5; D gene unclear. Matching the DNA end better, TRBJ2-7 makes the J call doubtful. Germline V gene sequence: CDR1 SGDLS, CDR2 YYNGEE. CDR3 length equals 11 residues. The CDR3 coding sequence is TGTGCCAGCACCGGCAGATACGAGCAGTACTTC. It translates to CASTGRYEQYF.

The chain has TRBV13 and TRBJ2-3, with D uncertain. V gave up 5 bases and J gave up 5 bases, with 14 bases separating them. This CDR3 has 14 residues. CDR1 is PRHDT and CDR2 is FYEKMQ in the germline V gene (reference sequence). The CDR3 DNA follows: TGTGCCAGCAGCGATCCTTCCAGGCAAGATACGCAGTATTTT. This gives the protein CASSDPSRQDTQYF. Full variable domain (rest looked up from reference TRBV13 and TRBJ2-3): AAGVIQSPRHLIKEKRETATLKCYPIPRHDTVYWYQQGPGQDPQFLISFYEKMQSDKGSIPDRFSAQQFSDYHSELNMSSLELGDSALYFCASSDPSRQDTQYFGPGTRLTVL.

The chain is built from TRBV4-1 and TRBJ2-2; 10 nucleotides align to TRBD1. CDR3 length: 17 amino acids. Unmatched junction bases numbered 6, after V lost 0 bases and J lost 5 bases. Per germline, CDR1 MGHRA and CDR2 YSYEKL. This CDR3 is CASSQDRDRGRTGELFF. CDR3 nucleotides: TGCGCCAGCAGCCAAGATAGGGACAGGGGAAGGACCGGGGAGCTGTTTTTT.

The CDR3 protein is CASSLGVPTYNEQFF. CDR3 bases: TGCGCCAGCAGCTTGGGGGTTCCCACCTACAATGAGCAGTTCTTC. V gene TRBV5-1 combines with J gene TRBJ2-1; no clear D. V was trimmed by 0 bases and J by 2 bases, leaving 9 bases between them. CDR1 SGHRS and CDR2 YFSETQ come from the germline V gene. The length of the CDR3 is 15 residues.

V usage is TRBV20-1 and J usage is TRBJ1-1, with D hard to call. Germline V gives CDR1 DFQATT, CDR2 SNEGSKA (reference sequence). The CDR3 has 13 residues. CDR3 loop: CSFNKGLDTEAFF. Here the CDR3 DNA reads TGCAGCTTTAATAAGGGTCTTGACACTGAAGCTTTCTTT.

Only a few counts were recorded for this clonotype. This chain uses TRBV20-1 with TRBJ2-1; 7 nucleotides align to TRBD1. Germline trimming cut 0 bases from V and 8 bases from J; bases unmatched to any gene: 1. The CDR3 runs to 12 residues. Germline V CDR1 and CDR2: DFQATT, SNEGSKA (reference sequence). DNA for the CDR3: TGCAGTGCTAGAGACCAGGGGGATGAGCAGTTCTTC. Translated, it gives CSARDQGDEQFF.

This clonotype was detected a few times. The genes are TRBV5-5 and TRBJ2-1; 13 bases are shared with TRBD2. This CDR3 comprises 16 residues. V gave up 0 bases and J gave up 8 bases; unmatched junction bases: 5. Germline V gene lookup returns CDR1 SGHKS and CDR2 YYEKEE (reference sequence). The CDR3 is CASSLAGLAGLDEQFF. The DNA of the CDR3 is TGTGCCAGCAGCTTGGCGGGACTAGCGGGACTTGATGAGCAGTTCTTC.

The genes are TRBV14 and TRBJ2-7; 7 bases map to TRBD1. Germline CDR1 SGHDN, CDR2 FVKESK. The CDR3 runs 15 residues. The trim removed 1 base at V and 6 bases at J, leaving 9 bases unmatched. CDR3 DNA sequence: TGTGCCAGCAGCCAAGCCTCAGGGGGATCGGGCGAGCAGTACTTC. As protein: CASSQASGGSGEQYF.

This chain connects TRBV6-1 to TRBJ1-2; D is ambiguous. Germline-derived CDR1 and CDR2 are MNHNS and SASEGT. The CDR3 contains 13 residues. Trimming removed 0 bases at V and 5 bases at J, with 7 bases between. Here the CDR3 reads CASSEAYRYGYTF. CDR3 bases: TGTGCCAGCAGTGAAGCCTACAGATATGGCTACACCTTC.

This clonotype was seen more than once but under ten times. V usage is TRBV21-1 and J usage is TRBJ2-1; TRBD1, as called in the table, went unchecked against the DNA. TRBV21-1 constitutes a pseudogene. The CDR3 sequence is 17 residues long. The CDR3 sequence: CAISDRGPRSSYNEQFF. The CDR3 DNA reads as TGTGCCATTTCGGACAGGGGGCCCAGGAGCTCCTACAATGAGCAGTTCTTC.

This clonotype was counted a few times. Here the CDR3 reads CASNTGKETQYF. The CDR3 nucleotides are TGTGCCAGCAACACGGGGAAAGAGACCCAGTACTTC. This chain joins TRBV2 and TRBJ2-5; D perhaps matches TRBD2 (5 bases). Per the germline V gene, CDR1 is SNHLY and CDR2 is FYNNEI. The CDR3 totals 12 residues. Trimming removed 7 bases from V and 3 bases from J, with 9 bases in between. Filled out from reference TRBV2 and TRBJ2-5, the complete variable domain reads EPEVTQTPSHQVTQMGQEVILRCVPISNHLYFYWYRQILGQKVEFLVSFYNNEISEKSEIFDDQFSVERPDGSNFTLKIRSTKLEDSAMYFCASNTGKETQYFGPGTRLLVL.

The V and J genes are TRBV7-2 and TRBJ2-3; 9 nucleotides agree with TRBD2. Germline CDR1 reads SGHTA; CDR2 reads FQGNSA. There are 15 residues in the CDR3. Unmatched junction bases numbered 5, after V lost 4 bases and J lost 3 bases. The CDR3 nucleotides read TGTGCCAGCAGCTACCTTGGACTAGCGACAGATACGCAGTATTTT. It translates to CASSYLGLATDTQYF.

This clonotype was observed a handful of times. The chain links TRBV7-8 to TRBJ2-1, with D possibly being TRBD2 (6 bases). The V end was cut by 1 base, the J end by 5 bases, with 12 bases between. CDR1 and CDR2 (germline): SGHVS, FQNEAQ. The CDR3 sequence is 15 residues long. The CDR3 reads CASSLGRERDNEQFF. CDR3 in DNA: TGTGCCAGCAGCTTAGGGCGGGAAAGAGACAATGAGCAGTTCTTC.

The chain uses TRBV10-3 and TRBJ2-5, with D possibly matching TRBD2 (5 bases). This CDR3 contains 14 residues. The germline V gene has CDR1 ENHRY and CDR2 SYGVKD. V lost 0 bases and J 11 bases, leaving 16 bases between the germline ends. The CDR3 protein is CAISESGRGYGQYF. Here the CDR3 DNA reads TGTGCCATCAGTGAGTCTGGCAGAGGGTACGGGCAGTACTTC.

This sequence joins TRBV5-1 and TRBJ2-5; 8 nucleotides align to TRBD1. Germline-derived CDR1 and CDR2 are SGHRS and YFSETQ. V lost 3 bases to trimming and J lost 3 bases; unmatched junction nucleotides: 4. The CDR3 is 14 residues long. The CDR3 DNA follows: TGCGCCAGCAGCTCGGGACAGGTCAAAGAGACCCAGTACTTC. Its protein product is CASSSGQVKETQYF.

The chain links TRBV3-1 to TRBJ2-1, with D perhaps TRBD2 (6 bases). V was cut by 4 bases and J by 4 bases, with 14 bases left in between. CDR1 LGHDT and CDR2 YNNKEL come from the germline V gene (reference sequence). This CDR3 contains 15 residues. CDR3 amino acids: CASSRTAGKYNEQFF. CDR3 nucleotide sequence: TGTGCCAGCAGCCGAACCGCGGGGAAATACAATGAGCAGTTCTTC.

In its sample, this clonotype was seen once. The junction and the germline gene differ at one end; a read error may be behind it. In DNA form, the CDR3 reads TGTACCAGCAGCCAAGAGGGACAGGGGCTCACAGATACGCAGTATTTT. It is translated as CTSSQEGQGLTDTQYF. The chain links TRBV3-1 to TRBJ2-3; 10 bases map to TRBD1. The CDR3 has 16 amino acids. The germline V gene has CDR1 LGHDT and CDR2 YNNKEL (reference sequence).

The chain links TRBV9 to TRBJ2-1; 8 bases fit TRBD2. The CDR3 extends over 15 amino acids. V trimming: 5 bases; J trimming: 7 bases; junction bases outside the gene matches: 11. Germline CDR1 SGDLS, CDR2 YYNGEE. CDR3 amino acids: CASRRGLAGENEQFF. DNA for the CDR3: TGTGCCAGCAGGAGAGGCCTAGCGGGCGAGAATGAGCAGTTCTTC.

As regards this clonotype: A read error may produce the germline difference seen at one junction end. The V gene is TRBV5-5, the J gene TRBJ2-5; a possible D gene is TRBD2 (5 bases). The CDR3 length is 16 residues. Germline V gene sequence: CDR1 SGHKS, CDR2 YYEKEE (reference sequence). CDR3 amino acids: CVSSLGLRIPQETQYF. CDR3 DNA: TGTGTCAGCAGCCTAGGACTGCGGATACCCCAAGAGACCCAGTACTTC.

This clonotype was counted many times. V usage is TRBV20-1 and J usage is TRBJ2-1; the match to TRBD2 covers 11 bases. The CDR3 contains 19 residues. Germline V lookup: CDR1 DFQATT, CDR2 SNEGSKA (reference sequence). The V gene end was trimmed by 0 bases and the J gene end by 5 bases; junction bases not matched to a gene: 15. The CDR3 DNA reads TGCAGTGCTAGAGATCCTAGCGGGAGGATGGCTGAGGTGGACAATGAGCAGTTCTTC. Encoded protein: CSARDPSGRMAEVDNEQFF.

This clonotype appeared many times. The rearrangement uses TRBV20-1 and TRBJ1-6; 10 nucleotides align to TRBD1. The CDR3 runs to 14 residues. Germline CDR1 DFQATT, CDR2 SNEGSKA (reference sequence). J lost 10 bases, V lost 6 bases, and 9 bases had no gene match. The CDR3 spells CSAVGTGVGSPLHF. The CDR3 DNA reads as TGCAGTGCGGTCGGGACAGGGGTAGGATCACCCCTCCACTTT.

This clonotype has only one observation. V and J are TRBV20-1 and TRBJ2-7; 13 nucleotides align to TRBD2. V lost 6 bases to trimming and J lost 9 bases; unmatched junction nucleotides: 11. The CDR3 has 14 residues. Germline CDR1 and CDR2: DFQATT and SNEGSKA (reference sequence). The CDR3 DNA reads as TGCAGTGCGGATACCGGACTAGCGGGAGAGGGGCAGTACTTC. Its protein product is CSADTGLAGEGQYF.